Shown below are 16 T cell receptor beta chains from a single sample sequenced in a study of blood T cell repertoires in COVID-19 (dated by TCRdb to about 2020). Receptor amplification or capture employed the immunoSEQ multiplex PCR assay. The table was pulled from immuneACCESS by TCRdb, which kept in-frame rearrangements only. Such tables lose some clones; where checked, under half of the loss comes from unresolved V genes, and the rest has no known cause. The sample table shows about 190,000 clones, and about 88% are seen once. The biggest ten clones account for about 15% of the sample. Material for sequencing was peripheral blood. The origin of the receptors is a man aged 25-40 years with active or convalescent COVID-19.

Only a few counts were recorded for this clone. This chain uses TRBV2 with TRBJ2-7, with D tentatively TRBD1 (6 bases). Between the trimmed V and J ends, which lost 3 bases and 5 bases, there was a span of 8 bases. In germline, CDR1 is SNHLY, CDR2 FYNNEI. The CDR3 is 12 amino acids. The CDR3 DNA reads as TGTGCCAGCAGTGAGCAGGGGCACGAGCAGTACGTC. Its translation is CASSEQGHEQYV.

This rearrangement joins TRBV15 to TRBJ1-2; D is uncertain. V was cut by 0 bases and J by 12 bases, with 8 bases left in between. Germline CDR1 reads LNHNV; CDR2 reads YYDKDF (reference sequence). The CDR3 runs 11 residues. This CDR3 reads CATSRDREDTF. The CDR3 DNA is TGTGCCACCAGCAGAGATAGAGAGGACACCTTC.

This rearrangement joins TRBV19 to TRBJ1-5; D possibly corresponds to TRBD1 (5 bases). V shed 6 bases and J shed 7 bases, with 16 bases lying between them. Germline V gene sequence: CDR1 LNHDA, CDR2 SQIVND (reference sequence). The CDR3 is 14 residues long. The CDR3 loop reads CASRNQGGGQPQHF. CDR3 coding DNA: TGTGCCAGTAGGAATCAGGGAGGCGGCCAGCCCCAGCATTTT.

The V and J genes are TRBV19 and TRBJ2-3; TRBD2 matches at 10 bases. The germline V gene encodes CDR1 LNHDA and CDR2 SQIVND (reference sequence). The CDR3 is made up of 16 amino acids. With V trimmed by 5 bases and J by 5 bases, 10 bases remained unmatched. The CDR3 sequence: CASSDLSGRARDTQYF. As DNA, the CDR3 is TGTGCCAGTAGTGATTTAAGCGGGAGGGCCAGAGATACGCAGTATTTT.

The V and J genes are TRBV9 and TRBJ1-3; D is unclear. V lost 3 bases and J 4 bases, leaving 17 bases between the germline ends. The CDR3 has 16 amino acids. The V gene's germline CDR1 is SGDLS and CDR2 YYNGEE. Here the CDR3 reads CASSAAPGTFGNTIYF. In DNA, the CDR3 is TGTGCCAGCAGCGCCGCCCCTGGCACGTTCGGAAACACCATATATTTT. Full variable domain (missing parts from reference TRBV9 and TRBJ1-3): DSGVTQTPKHLITATGQRVTLRCSPRSGDLSVYWYQQSLDQGLQFLIQYYNGEERAKGNILERFSAQQFPDLHSELNLSSLELGDSALYFCASSAAPGTFGNTIYFGEGSWLTVV.

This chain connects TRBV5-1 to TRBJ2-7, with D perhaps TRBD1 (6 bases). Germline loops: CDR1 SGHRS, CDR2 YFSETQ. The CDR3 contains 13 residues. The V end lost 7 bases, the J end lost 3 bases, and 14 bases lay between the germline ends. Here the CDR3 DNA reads TGCGCCAGCCGTCCAGGGGAAAACTACGAGCAGTACTTC. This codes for CASRPGENYEQYF.

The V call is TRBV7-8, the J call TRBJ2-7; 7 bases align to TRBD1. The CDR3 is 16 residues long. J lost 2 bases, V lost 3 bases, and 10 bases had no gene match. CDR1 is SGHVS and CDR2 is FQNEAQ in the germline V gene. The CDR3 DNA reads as TGTGCCAGCAGCTTGGGGTCACAGGGGTGGACCTACGAGCAGTACGTC. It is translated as CASSLGSQGWTYEQYV.

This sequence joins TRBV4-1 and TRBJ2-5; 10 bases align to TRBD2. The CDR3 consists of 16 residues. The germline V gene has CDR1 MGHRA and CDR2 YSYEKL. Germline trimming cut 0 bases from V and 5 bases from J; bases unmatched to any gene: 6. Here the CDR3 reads CASSQDGSGRSETQYF. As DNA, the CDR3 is TGCGCCAGCAGCCAAGACGGTAGCGGGAGGTCTGAGACCCAGTACTTC.

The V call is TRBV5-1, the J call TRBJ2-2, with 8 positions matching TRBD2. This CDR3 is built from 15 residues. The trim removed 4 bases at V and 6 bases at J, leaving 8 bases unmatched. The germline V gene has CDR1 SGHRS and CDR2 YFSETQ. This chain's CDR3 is CASSQPGLGPGELFF. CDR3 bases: TGCGCCAGCAGCCAGCCGGGACTAGGCCCCGGGGAGCTGTTTTTT.

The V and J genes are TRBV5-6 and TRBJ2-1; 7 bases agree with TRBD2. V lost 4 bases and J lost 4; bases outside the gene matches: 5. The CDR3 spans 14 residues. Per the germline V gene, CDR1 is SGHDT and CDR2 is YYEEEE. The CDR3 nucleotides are TGTGCCAGCAGCCTGGGACTACTATACAATGAGCAGTTCTTC. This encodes CASSLGLLYNEQFF.

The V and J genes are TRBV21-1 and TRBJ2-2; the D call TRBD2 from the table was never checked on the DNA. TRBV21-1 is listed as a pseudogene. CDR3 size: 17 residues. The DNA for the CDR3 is TGTGCCAGCAGCAAAGCCGATCCTAGCGAGAACACCGGGGAGCTGTTTTTT. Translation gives CASSKADPSENTGELFF.

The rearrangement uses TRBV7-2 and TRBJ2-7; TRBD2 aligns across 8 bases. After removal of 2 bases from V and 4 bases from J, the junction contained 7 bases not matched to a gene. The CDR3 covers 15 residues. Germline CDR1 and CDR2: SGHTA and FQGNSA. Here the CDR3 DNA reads TGTGCCAGCAGCTTACCGGGGGGGGCCAGGTACGAGCAGTACGTC. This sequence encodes CASSLPGGARYEQYV.

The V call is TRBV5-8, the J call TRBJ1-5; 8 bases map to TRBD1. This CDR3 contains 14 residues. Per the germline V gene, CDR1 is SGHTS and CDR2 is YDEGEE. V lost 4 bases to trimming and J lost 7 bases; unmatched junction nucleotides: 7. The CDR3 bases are TGTGCCAGCAGCGTGGACAGGGAGAGACAGCCCCAGCATTTT. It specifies CASSVDRERQPQHF.

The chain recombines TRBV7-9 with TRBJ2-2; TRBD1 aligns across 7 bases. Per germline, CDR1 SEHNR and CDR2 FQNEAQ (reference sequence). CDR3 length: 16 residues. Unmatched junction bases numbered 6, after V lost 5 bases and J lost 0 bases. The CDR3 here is CASSPLDRTNTGELFF. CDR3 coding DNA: TGTGCCAGCAGCCCACTGGACAGGACGAACACCGGGGAGCTGTTTTTT. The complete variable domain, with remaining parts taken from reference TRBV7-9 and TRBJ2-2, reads DTGVSQNPRHKITKRGQNVTFRCDPISEHNRLYWYRQTLGQGPEFLTYFQNEAQLEKSRLLSDRFSAERPKGSFSTLEIQRTEQGDSAMYLCASSPLDRTNTGELFFGEGSRLTVL.

The CDR3 spells CASSQPYGANEQFF. For the CDR3, the DNA is TGCGCCAGCAGCCAACCCTATGGGGCAAATGAGCAGTTCTTC. The chain recombines TRBV4-3 with TRBJ2-1, with D possibly matching TRBD1 (5 bases). The V and J ends lost 2 bases and 7 bases respectively, with 12 bases between them. Germline lookup yields CDR1 LGHNA and CDR2 YSLEER. The CDR3 has 14 amino acids.

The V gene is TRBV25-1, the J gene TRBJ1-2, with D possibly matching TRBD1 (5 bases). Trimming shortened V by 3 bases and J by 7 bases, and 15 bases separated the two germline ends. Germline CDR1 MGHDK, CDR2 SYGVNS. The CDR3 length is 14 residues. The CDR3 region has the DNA TGTGCCAGCAGTGAGGAGGGAGTGAGGGGTGGCTACACCTTC. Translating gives CASSEEGVRGGYTF.